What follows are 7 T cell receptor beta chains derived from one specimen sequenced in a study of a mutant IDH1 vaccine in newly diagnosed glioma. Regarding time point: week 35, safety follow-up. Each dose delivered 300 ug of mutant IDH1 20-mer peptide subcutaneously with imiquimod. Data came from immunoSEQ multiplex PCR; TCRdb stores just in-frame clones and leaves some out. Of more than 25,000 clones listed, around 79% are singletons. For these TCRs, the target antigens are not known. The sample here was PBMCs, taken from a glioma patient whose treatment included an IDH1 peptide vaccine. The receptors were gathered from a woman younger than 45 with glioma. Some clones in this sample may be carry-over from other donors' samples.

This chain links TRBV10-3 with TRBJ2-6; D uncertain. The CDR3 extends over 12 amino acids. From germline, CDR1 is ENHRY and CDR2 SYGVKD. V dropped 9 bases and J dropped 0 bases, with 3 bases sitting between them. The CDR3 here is CAISSGANVLTF. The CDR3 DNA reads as TGTGCCATTAGCTCTGGGGCCAACGTCCTGACTTTC.

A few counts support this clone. The chain's CDR3 is CASSAGVRDNQPQHF. The DNA for the CDR3 is TGTGCCAGCAGCGCCGGAGTGAGGGATAATCAGCCCCAGCATTTT. The chain has TRBV5-6 and TRBJ1-5; no definite D call. Germline loops: CDR1 SGHDT, CDR2 YYEEEE. V gave up 4 bases and J gave up 4 bases, with 15 bases separating them. The CDR3 runs to 15 residues.

The CDR3 reads CASKYGQGPTEQYF. In DNA, the CDR3 is TGTGCCAGCAAGTATGGACAGGGTCCAACAGAGCAGTACTTC. The chain uses TRBV19 and TRBJ2-7; 8 bases are a match to TRBD1. Germline CDR1 is LNHDA and CDR2 is SQIVND (reference sequence). CDR3 length: 14 amino acids. V lost 9 bases and J lost 7; bases outside the gene matches: 14. The entire variable domain, with the rest obtained from reference TRBV19 and TRBJ2-7, is as follows: DGGITQSPKYLFRKEGQNVTLSCEQNLNHDAMYWYRQDPGQGLRLIYYSQIVNDFQKGDIAEGYSVSREKKESFPLTVTSAQKNPTAFYLCASKYGQGPTEQYFGPGTRLTVT.

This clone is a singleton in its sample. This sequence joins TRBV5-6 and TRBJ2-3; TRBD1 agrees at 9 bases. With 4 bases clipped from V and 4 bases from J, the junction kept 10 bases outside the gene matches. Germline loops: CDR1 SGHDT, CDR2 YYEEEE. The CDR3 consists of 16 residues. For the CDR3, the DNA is TGTGCCAGCAGCACTTACCGGGACAGGGTTGCAGATACGCAGTATTTT. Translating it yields CASSTYRDRVADTQYF.

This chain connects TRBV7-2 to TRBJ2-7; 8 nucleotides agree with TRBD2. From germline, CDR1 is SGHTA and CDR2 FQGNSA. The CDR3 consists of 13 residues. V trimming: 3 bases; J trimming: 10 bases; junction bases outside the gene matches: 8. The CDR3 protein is CASSLTGGPDQYF. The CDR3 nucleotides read TGTGCCAGCAGCTTGACGGGAGGGCCGGATCAGTACTTC.

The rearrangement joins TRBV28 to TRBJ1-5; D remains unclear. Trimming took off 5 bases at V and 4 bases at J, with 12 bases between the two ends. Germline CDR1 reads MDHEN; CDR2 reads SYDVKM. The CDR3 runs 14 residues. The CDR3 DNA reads TGTGCCAGCAGTCCCGGCCTTGTTAATCAGCCCCAGCATTTT. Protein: CASSPGLVNQPQHF.

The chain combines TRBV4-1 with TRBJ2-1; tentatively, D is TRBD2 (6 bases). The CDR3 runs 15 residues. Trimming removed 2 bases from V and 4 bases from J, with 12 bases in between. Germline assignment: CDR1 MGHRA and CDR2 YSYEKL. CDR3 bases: TGCGCCAGCAGCCAACGGGACTTCTCATACAATGAGCAGTTCTTC. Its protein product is CASSQRDFSYNEQFF.